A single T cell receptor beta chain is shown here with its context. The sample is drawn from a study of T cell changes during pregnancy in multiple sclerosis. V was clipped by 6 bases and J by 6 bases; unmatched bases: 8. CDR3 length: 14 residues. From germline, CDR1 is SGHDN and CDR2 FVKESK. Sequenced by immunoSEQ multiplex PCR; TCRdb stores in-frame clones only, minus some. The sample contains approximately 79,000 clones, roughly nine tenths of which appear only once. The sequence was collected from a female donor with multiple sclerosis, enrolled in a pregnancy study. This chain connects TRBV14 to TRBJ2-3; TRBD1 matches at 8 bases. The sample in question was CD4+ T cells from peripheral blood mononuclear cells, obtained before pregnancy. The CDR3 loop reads CASRGDRGRDTQYF. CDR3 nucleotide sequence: TGTGCCAGCAGAGGAGACAGGGGTCGGGATACGCAGTATTTT.